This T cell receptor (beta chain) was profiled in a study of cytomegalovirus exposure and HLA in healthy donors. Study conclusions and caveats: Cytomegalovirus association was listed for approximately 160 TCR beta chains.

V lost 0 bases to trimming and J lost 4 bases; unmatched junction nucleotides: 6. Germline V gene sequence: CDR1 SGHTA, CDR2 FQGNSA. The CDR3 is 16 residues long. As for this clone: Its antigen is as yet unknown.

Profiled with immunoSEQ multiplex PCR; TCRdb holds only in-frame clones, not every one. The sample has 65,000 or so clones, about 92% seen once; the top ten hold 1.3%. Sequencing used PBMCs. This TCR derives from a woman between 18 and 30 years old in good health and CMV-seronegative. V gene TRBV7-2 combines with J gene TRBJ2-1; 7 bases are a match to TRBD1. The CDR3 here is CASSLAGTEYYNEQFF. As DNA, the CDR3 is TGTGCCAGCAGCTTAGCCGGGACAGAGTATTACAATGAGCAGTTCTTC. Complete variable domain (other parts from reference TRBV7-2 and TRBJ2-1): GAGVSQSPSNKVTEKGKDVELRCDPISGHTALYWYRQSLGQGLEFLIYFQGNSAPDKSGLPSDRFSAERTGGSVSTLTIQRTQQEDSAVYLCASSLAGTEYYNEQFFGPGTRLTVL.